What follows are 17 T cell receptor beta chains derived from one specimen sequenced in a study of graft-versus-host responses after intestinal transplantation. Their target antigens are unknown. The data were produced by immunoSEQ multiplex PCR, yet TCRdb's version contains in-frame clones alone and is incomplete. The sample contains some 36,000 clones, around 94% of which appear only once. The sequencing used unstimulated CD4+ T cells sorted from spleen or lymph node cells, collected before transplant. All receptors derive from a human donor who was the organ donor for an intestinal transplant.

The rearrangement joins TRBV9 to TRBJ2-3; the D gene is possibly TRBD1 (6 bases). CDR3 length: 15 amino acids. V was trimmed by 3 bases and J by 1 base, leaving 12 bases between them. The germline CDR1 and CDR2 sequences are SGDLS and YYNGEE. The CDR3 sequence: CASSARGRGTDTQYF. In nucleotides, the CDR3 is TGTGCCAGCAGCGCCAGGGGAAGGGGCACAGATACGCAGTATTTT.

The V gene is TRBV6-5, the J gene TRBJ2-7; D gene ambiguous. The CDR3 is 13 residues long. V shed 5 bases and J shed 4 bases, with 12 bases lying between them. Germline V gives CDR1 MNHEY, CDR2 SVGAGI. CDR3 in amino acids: CASSRLIQYEQYF. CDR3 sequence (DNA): TGTGCCAGCAGTCGGCTAATACAGTACGAGCAGTACTTC.

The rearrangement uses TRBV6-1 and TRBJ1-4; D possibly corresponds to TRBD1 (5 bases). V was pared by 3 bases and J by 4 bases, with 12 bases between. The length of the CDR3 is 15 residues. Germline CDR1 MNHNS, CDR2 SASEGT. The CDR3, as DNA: TGTGCCAGCAGTGATGCAGGGTTGGGTAATGAAAAACTGTTTTTT. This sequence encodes CASSDAGLGNEKLFF.

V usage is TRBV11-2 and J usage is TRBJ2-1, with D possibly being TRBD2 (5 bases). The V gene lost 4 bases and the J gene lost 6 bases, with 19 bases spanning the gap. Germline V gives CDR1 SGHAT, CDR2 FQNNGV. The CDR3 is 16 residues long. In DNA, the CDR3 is TGTGCCAGCAGCTCTAGGGCTAGCCGCCGGTTCAATGAGCAGTTCTTC. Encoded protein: CASSSRASRRFNEQFF.

In DNA, the CDR3 is TGTGCTAGTGCCAGGGACAGCTATGGCTACACCTTC. Translating gives CASARDSYGYTF. This rearrangement joins TRBV12-5 to TRBJ1-2; 7 positions match TRBD1. CDR3 length equals 12 residues. The V gene's germline CDR1 is LGHNT and CDR2 FRNRAP. The V gene end was trimmed by 7 bases and the J gene end by 4 bases; junction bases not matched to a gene: 3.

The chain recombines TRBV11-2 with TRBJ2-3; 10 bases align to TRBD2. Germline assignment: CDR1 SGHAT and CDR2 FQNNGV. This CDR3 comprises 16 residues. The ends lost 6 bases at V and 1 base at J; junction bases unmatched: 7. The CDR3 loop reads CASSWTSGGGTDTQYF. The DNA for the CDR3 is TGTGCCAGCAGTTGGACTAGCGGAGGTGGCACAGATACGCAGTATTTT. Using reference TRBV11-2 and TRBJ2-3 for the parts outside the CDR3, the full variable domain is EAGVAQSPRYKIIEKRQSVAFWCNPISGHATLYWYQQILGQGPKLLIQFQNNGVVDDSQLPKDRFSAERLKGVDSTLKIQPAKLEDSAVYLCASSWTSGGGTDTQYFGPGTRLTVL.

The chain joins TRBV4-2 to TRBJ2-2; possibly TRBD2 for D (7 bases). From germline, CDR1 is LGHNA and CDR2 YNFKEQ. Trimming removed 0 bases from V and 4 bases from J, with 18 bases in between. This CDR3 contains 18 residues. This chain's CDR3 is CASSQEPPRGARTGELFF. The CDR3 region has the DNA TGTGCCAGCAGCCAAGAACCCCCCCGGGGGGCGCGCACCGGGGAGCTGTTTTTT.

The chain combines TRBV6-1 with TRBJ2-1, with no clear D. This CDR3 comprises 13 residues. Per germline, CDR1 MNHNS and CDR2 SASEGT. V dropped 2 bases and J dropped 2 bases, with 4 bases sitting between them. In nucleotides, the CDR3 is TGTGCCAGCAGTGAAAAACCCTACAATGAGCAGTTCTTC. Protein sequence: CASSEKPYNEQFF.

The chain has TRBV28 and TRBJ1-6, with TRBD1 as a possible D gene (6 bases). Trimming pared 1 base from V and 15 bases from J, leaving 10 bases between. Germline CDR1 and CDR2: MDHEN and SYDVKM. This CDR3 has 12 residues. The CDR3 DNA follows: TGTGCCAGCAGTTTATTACCACAGGGCCTCCACTTT. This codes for CASSLLPQGLHF.

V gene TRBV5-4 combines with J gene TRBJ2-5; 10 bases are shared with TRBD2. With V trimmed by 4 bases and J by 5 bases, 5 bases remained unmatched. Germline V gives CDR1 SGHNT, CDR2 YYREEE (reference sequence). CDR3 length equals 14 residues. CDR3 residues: CASSILLAGETQYF. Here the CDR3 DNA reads TGTGCCAGCAGCATCCTACTAGCGGGGGAGACCCAGTACTTC.

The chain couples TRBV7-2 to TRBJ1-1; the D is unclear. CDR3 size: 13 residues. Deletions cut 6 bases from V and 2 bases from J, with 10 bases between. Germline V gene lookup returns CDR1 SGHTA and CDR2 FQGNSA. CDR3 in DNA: TGTGCCAGCAGTGGACTGGAAAACACTGAAGCTTTCTTT. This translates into CASSGLENTEAFF.

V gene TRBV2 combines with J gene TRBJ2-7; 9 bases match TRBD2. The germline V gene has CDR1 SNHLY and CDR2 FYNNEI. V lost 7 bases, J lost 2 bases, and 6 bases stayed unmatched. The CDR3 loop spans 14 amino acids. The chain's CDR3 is CASMLGLATYEQYF. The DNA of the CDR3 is TGTGCCAGCATGCTGGGACTAGCTACCTACGAGCAGTACTTC.

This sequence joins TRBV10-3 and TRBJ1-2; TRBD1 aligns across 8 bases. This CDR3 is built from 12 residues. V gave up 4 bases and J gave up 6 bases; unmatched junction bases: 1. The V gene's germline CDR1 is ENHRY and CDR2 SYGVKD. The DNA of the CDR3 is TGTGCCATCAGTGTGGACAGGGATGGCTACACCTTC. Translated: CAISVDRDGYTF.

This CDR3 is CASSSGGIHTDTQYF. CDR3 DNA sequence: TGCGCCAGCAGTAGCGGGGGGATCCACACAGATACGCAGTATTTT. V usage is TRBV10-2 and J usage is TRBJ2-3; 9 nucleotides align to TRBD2. Germline V lookup: CDR1 WSHSY, CDR2 SAAADI. The V and J ends lost 5 bases and 2 bases, in that order; junction bases with no gene match: 5. The length of the CDR3 is 15 residues.

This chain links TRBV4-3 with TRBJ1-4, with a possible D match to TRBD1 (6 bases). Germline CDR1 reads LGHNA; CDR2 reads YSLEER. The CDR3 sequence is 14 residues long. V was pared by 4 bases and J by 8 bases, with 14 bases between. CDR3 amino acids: CASSRRPRGEKLFF. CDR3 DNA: TGCGCCAGCAGCCGCAGGCCGAGGGGGGAAAAACTGTTTTTT.

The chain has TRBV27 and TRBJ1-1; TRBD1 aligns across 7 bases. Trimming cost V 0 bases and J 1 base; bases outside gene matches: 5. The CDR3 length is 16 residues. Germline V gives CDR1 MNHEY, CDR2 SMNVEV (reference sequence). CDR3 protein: CASSLSVGQWNTEAFF. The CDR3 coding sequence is TGTGCCAGCAGTTTATCGGTGGGACAGTGGAACACTGAAGCTTTCTTT.

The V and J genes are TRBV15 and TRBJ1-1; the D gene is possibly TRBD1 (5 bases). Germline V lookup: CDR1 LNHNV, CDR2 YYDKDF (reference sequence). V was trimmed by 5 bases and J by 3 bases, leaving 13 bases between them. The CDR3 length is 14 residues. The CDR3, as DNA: TGTGCCACCAGCGGTGTAAGGGGAGACACTGAAGCTTTCTTT. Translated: CATSGVRGDTEAFF.